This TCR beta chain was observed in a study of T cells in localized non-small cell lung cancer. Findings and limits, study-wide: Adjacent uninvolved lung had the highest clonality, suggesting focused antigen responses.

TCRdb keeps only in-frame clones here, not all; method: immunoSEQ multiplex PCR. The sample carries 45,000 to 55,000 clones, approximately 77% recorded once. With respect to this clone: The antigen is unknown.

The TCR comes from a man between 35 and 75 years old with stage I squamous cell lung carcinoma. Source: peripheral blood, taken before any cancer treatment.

The CDR3 loop reads CASSLDGPYEQYF. As DNA, the CDR3 is TGTGCCAGCAGCCTAGACGGACCTTACGAGCAGTACTTC. The chain joins TRBV7-3 to TRBJ2-7; D is unresolved. This CDR3 has 13 residues. Trimming stripped 5 bases from V and 4 bases from J, with 12 bases between. The germline gives CDR1 SGHTA, CDR2 FQGTGA.